This T cell receptor beta chain was found in a study of blood T cell repertoires in COVID-19. Across the whole study: Italy, Spain and the United States were the sources of the convalescent and acute COVID-19 samples. From T cells, B-cell-depleted T cells, or PBMCs came the material, which was cDNA or gDNA.

The CDR3 has 15 residues. Germline loops: CDR1 MNHNY, CDR2 SVGAGI (reference sequence). V was trimmed by 7 bases and J by 7 bases, leaving 20 bases between them. Source study methods: It was from reference gene primer amplification that nucleated cell counts were estimated. Clones were read by immunoSEQ multiplex PCR, and TCRdb kept only the in-frame ones, dropping some. V, J and clone size are those of that table, while D and trimming were read from the DNA. The repertoire holds around 190,000 clones, approximately 89% seen once, with roughly 7.7% in the top ten. The source is a woman aged 55-69 years with acute or convalescent COVID-19. The sample was peripheral blood. The J gene is TRBJ1-5, the V gene TRBV6-6; tentatively, D is TRBD1 (6 bases). This chain's CDR3 is CASTQDGGAGQPQHF. The DNA for the CDR3 is TGTGCCAGCACCCAGGATGGGGGGGCAGGCCAGCCCCAGCATTTT.